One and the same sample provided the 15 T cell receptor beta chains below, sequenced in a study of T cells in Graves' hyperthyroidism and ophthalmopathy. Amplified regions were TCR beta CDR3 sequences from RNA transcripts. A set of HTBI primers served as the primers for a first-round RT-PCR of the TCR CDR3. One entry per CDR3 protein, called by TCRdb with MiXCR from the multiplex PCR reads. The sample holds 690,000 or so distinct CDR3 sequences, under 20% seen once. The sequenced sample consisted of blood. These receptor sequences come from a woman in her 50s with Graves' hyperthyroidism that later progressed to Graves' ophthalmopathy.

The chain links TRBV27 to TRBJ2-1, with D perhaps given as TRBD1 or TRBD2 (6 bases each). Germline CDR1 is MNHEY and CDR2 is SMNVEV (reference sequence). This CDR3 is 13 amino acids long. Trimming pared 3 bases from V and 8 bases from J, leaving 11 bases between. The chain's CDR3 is CASSFRGGHEQFF. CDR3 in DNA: TGTGCCAGCAGTTTTCGAGGGGGGCATGAGCAGTTCTTC.

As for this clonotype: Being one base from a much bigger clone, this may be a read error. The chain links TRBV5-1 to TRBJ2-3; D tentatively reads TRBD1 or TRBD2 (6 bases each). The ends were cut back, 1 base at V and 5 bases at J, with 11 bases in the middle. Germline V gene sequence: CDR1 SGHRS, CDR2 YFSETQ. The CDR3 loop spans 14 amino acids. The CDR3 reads CASSLSGARDTQYF. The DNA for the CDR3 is TGCGCCAGCAGCTTGTCGGGGGCGAGAGATACGCAGTATTTT.

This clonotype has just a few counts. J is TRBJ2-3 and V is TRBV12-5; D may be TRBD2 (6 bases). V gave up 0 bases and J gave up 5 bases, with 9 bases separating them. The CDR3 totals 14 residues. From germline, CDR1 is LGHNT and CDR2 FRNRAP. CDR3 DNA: TGTGCTAGTGGTTTGGTCCAGGGAGGAGATACGCAGTATTTT. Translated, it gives CASGLVQGGDTQYF.

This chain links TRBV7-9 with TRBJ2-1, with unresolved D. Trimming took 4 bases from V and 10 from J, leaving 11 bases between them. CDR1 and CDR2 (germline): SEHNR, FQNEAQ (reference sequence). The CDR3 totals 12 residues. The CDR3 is CASSSPRMEQFF. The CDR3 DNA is TGTGCCAGCAGCTCCCCGAGGATGGAGCAGTTCTTC.

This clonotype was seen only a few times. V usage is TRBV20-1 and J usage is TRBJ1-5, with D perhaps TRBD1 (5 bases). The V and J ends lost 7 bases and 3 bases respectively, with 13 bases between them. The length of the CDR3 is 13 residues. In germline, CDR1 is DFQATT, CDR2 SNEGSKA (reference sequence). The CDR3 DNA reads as TGCAGTGGGAGAGGGGCCCTCAATCAGCCCCAGCATTTT. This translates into CSGRGALNQPQHF.

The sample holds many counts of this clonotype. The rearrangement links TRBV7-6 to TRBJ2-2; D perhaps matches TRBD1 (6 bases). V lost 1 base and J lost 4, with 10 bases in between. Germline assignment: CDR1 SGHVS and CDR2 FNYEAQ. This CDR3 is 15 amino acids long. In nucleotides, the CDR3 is TGTGCCAGCAGCTTAGACAGGGCGAGCACCGGGGAGCTGTTTTTT. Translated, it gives CASSLDRASTGELFF.

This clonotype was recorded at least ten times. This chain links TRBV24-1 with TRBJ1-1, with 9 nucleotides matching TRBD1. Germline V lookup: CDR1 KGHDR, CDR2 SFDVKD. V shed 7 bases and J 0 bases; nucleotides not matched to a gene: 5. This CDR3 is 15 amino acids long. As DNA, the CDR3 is TGTGCCACCAGATCCGGGACAGGGTTGAACACTGAAGCTTTCTTT. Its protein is CATRSGTGLNTEAFF.

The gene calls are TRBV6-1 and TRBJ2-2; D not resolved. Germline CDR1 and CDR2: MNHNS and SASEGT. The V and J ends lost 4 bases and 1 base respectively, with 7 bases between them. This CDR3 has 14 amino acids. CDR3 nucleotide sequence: TGTGCCAGCAGTGTATCGATGAACACCGGGGAGCTGTTTTTT. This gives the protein CASSVSMNTGELFF.

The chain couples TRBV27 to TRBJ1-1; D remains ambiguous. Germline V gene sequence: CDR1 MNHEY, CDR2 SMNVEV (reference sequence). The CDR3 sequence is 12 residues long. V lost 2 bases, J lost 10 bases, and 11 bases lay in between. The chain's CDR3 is CASSLGQGSAFF. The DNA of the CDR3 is TGTGCCAGCAGTTTAGGCCAAGGATCAGCTTTCTTT.

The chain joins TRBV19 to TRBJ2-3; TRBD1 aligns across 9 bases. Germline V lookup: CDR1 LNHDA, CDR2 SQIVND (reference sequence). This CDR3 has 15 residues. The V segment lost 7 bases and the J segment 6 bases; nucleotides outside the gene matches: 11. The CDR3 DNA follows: TGTGCCAGTAAGAGGGGGGACAGGGACCGGGATACGCAGTATTTT. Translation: CASKRGDRDRDTQYF.

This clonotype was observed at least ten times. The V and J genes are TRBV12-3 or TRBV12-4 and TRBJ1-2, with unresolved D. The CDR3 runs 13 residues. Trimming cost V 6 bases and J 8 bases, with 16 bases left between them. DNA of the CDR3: TGTGCCAGCAGCTCTGACGGAGAGCGAGGCTACACCTTC. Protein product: CASSSDGERGYTF.

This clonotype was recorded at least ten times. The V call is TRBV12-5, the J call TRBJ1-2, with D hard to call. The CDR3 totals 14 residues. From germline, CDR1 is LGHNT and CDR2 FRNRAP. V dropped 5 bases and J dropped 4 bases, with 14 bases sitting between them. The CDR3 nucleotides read TGTGCTAGTGGTCTAGATGTTGGGCCCTATGGCTACACCTTC. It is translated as CASGLDVGPYGYTF. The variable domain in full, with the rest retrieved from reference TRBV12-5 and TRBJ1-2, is DARVTQTPRHKVTEMGQEVTMRCQPILGHNTVFWYRQTMMQGLELLAYFRNRAPLDDSGMPKDRFSAEMPDATLATLKIQPSEPRDSAVYFCASGLDVGPYGYTFGSGTRLTVV.

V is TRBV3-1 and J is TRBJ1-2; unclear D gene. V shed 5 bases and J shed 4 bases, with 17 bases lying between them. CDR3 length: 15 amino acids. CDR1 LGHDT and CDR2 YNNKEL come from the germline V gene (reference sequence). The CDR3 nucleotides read TGTGCCAGCAGCAAAAAGGTGACGTACTTCTATGGCTACACCTTC. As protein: CASSKKVTYFYGYTF.

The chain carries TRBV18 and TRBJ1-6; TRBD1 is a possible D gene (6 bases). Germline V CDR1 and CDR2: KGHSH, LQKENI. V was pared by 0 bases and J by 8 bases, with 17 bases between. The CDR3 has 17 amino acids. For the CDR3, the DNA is TGTGCCAGCTCACCACCAGGGGGGTTTGGAAACGATTCACCCCTCCACTTT. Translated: CASSPPGGFGNDSPLHF.

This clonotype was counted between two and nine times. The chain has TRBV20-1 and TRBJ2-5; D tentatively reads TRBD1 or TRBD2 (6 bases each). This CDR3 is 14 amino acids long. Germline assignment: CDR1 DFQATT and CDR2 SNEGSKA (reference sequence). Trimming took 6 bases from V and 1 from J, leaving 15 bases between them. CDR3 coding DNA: TGCAGTGCCATGGGGGGCAGACGCCAAGAGACCCAGTACTTC. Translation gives CSAMGGRRQETQYF.